This T cell receptor beta chain derives from a study of Ad26.COV2.S vaccination and SARS-CoV-2 variants. Study-level findings and limits: Similar non-spike TCR breadth was seen in vaccine and placebo recipients.

The repertoire was sequenced with immunoSEQ multiplex PCR; TCRdb's copy has only in-frame clones and lacks some. The repertoire includes about 350,000 clones, about 89% of them detected once, and around 5% sits in the top ten. The treatment denotes: roughly 19 received Ad26.COV2.S at low or high dose, single or two shots; 5 received placebo; per-sample allocation not given. Repertoires come from day 63 after the first vaccine or placebo injection. Comment on this clone: Its cognate antigen is unknown.

Sequenced here: peripheral blood, sampled in a trial of Ad26.COV2.S vaccine versus placebo. The receptor was isolated from a person between 18 and 60 years old who received the Ad26.COV2.S COVID-19 vaccine or a placebo.

The CDR3 nucleotides read TGCGCCAGCAGACGCACTAGCACAGATACGCAGTATTTT. Residues: CASRRTSTDTQYF. V gene TRBV5-1 combines with J gene TRBJ2-3, with no clear D. The CDR3 runs to 13 residues. The germline gives CDR1 SGHRS, CDR2 YFSETQ. V gave up 5 bases and J gave up 0 bases, with 7 bases separating them.